The next 22 T cell receptor beta chains were all read from a single sample in a study of vaccination effects on CD4 cells after COVID-19 (dated by TCRdb to between 2021 and 2023). The library was built by means of the immunoSEQ multiplex PCR assay. TCRdb mirrors the immuneACCESS table, restricted to in-frame sequences. Some clones are absent from its copies; in checked studies, under half trace to an unresolved V gene, and the reason for the others is unknown. The sample table records fewer than 10,000 clones; about four fifths of these occur just once. The ten most abundant clones make up roughly 13% of the sample. Antigens for these TCRs are unknown. The ViraFEST assay stimulated PBMC with viral peptide pools and then used TCR sequencing to identify antigen-specific CD4+ T cell clonotypes by expansion. After approximately eleven days of culture, CD4+ T cells were isolated with the EasySep CD4+ T cell isolation kit.

The sequences come from CD4+ T cells from PBMCs cultured with HCoV-229E spike peptides, collected before COVID-19 vaccination. Explained via the paper, the cell subset or site label denotes: HCoV-229E spike overlapping peptide pool stimulation. Every receptor here comes from a human donor who received a COVID-19 vaccine.

The chain recombines TRBV18 with TRBJ2-3; no firm D call. Looked up from germline, CDR1 is KGHSH and CDR2 is LQKENI. This CDR3 comprises 15 residues. V lost 6 bases and J 0 bases, leaving 13 bases between the germline ends. The CDR3 DNA sequence: TGTGCCAGCTCGCTAAACCCCGGGAGCACAGATACGCAGTATTTT. Amino acids: CASSLNPGSTDTQYF.

The chain has TRBV6-5 and TRBJ2-6; D is uncertain. The CDR3 extends over 13 amino acids. With 7 bases removed from V and 2 bases from J, the gap between germline ends came to 6 bases. Germline V lookup: CDR1 MNHEY, CDR2 SVGAGI. The CDR3 sequence: CASTETGANVLTF. CDR3 nucleotide sequence: TGTGCCAGCACGGAAACTGGGGCCAACGTCCTGACTTTC.

The chain is built from TRBV18 and TRBJ1-3; no firm D call. V dropped 4 bases and J dropped 0 bases, with 16 bases sitting between them. CDR3 length: 17 amino acids. The V gene's germline CDR1 is KGHSH and CDR2 LQKENI. The CDR3 DNA is TGTGCCAGCTCACTCAACGACCCGTATTACTCTGGAAACACCATATATTTT. Translating it yields CASSLNDPYYSGNTIYF.

This chain uses TRBV6-5 with TRBJ2-1; D call uncertain. Looked up from germline, CDR1 is MNHEY and CDR2 is SVGAGI. CDR3 length: 14 residues. The germline V and J ends were trimmed by 6 bases and 0 bases, with 9 bases remaining between them. The CDR3 nucleotides are TGTGCCAGCAGGAGCTTGAGCTCCTACAATGAGCAGTTCTTC. It is translated as CASRSLSSYNEQFF.

Worth noting for this clone: A junction boundary mismatches the germline segment, possibly from a read error. This sequence joins TRBV18 and TRBJ2-7; D is undetermined. The CDR3 length is 13 residues. CDR1 and CDR2 (germline): KGHSH, LQKENI. In DNA form, the CDR3 reads TGTGCCAGCTCCCCACAGAAGTTCTACGAGCAGTACTTC. Translated: CASSPQKFYEQYF.

The chain uses TRBV7-9 and TRBJ2-1, with D possibly being TRBD1 or TRBD2 (5 bases each). The CDR3 totals 15 residues. The germline V and J ends were trimmed by 1 base and 0 bases, with 7 bases remaining between them. Per germline, CDR1 SEHNR and CDR2 FQNEAQ (reference sequence). CDR3 sequence: CASSLDGGSYNEQFF. The CDR3 nucleotides read TGTGCCAGCAGCTTAGATGGGGGCTCCTACAATGAGCAGTTCTTC.

The chain links TRBV28 to TRBJ2-3; D is undetermined. Trimming took off 7 bases at V and 6 bases at J, with 11 bases between the two ends. CDR1 and CDR2 (germline): MDHEN, SYDVKM. The CDR3 loop spans 12 amino acids. CDR3 region: CASTVGGDTQYF. CDR3 bases: TGTGCCAGCACAGTGGGTGGGGATACGCAGTATTTT. Filled out from reference TRBV28 and TRBJ2-3, the complete variable domain reads DVKVTQSSRYLVKRTGEKVFLECVQDMDHENMFWYRQDPGLGLRLIYFSYDVKMKEKGDIPEGYSVSREKKERFSLILESASTNQTSMYLCASTVGGDTQYFGPGTRLTVL.

The chain employs TRBV3-1 (or the pseudogene TRBV3-2) and TRBJ1-5; D is perhaps TRBD1 (6 bases). The CDR3 loop spans 14 amino acids. The V end was cut by 3 bases, the J end by 5 bases, with 11 bases between. Looked up from germline, CDR1 is LGHDT and CDR2 is YNNKEL (reference sequence). The CDR3 bases are TGTGCCAGCAGCCACACAGGGAAAGATCAGCCCCAGCATTTT. This codes for CASSHTGKDQPQHF.

The chain couples TRBV11-2 to TRBJ2-1, with 7 bases lining up with TRBD2. The CDR3 extends over 15 amino acids. Germline trimming cut 0 bases from V and 8 bases from J; bases unmatched to any gene: 7. Germline values: CDR1 SGHAT, CDR2 FQNNGV. The CDR3 sequence is CASSLDLGGGDEQFF. The CDR3 nucleotides are TGTGCCAGCAGCTTAGATCTCGGGGGAGGGGATGAGCAGTTCTTC.

J is TRBJ2-1 and V is TRBV14; 9 positions agree with TRBD1. The V segment lost 3 bases and the J segment 8 bases; nucleotides outside the gene matches: 8. CDR3 length: 15 residues. CDR1 and CDR2 from the germline V gene are SGHDN and FVKESK. The CDR3 DNA follows: TGTGCCAGCAGCCAGACGGGACAGGGAGCAGATGAGCAGTTCTTC. Encoded protein: CASSQTGQGADEQFF.

Details on this clone: This sample also contains other DNA sequences that code for the same CDR3. The chain has TRBV6-4 and TRBJ2-1; the match to TRBD2 covers 7 bases. This CDR3 spans 14 amino acids. With 4 bases clipped from V and 2 bases from J, the junction kept 2 bases outside the gene matches. CDR1 and CDR2 (germline): MRHNA, SNTAGT. Written as DNA, the CDR3 is TGTGCCAGCAGTGTGGGGGGGGCCTACAATGAGCAGTTCTTC. It translates to CASSVGGAYNEQFF.

This clone appeared once. This CDR3 reads CAWSIPRTGEFF. The CDR3 bases are TGTGCCTGGAGTATACCCAGGACAGGGGAGTTCTTC. The V call is TRBV30, the J call TRBJ2-1; 9 bases are shared with TRBD1. CDR3 length: 12 residues. The V and J ends lost 2 bases and 14 bases, in that order; junction bases with no gene match: 7. CDR1 is GTSNPN and CDR2 is SVGIG in the germline V gene (reference sequence). Drawing the rest from reference TRBV30 and TRBJ2-1, the complete variable domain is SQTIHQWPATLVQPVGSPLSLECTVEGTSNPNLYWYRQAAGRGLQLLFYSVGIGQISSEVPQNLSASRPQDRQFILSSKKLLLSDSGFYLCAWSIPRTGEFFGPGTRLTVL.

This rearrangement joins TRBV24-1 to TRBJ2-1; 11 bases map to TRBD2. The length of the CDR3 is 19 residues. J lost 0 bases, V lost 3 bases, and 9 bases had no gene match. Germline V gene sequence: CDR1 KGHDR, CDR2 SFDVKD. The CDR3 loop is CATSDAGTSGLSSYNEQFF. The CDR3 DNA sequence: TGTGCCACCAGTGATGCCGGGACTAGCGGCCTAAGCTCCTACAATGAGCAGTTCTTC.

The chain combines TRBV6-1 with TRBJ1-2; possible D gene TRBD1, 6 bases. V was clipped by 2 bases and J by 4 bases, with 17 bases between them. This CDR3 is 16 amino acids long. Germline V CDR1 and CDR2: MNHNS, SASEGT. The CDR3 loop reads CASSESGGRGGYGYTF. Written as DNA, the CDR3 is TGTGCCAGCAGTGAAAGCGGGGGCAGGGGTGGCTATGGCTACACCTTC.

This clone was seen just once. The chain employs TRBV3-1 (or the pseudogene TRBV3-2) and TRBJ1-4; 8 nucleotides align to TRBD1. This CDR3 spans 13 amino acids. In germline, CDR1 is LGHDT, CDR2 YNNKEL (reference sequence). V shed 7 bases, J shed 8 bases, and the junction held 6 bases outside the gene matches. The CDR3 nucleotides are TGTGCCAGCACTCAGGGGGCGGACGAAAAACTGTTTTTT. Amino acids: CASTQGADEKLFF.

This clone occurred once. The genes are TRBV5-1 and TRBJ1-1, with D hard to call. The germline gives CDR1 SGHRS, CDR2 YFSETQ. The CDR3 runs 14 residues. Trimming took off 0 bases at V and 1 base at J, with 7 bases between the two ends. CDR3 protein: CASSLVAGNTEAFF. As DNA, the CDR3 is TGCGCCAGCAGCTTGGTCGCAGGGAACACTGAAGCTTTCTTT.

The chain is built from TRBV19 and TRBJ1-2; D gene unclear. The CDR3 covers 18 residues. The germline CDR1 and CDR2 sequences are LNHDA and SQIVND (reference sequence). V lost 2 bases to trimming and J lost 3 bases, with 22 bases between them. The chain's CDR3 is CASSILYIGRDKDYGYTF. CDR3 nucleotide sequence: TGTGCCAGTAGTATATTGTACATAGGACGCGACAAAGACTATGGCTACACCTTC.

This clone was picked up a small number of times. The chain employs TRBV5-4 and TRBJ1-2, with 7 bases that match TRBD1. The germline V gene encodes CDR1 SGHNT and CDR2 YYREEE (reference sequence). The CDR3 consists of 15 residues. With V trimmed by 4 bases and J by 4 bases, 10 bases remained unmatched. The CDR3 loop is CASSHSGGISYGYTF. CDR3 coding DNA: TGTGCCAGCAGCCATTCAGGGGGAATCAGCTATGGCTACACCTTC. The full variable domain, in which reference TRBV5-4 and TRBJ1-2 provide the parts outside the CDR3, is ETGVTQSPTHLIKTRGQQVTLRCSSQSGHNTVSWYQQALGQGPQFIFQYYREEENGRGNFPPRFSGLQFPNYSSELNVNALELDDSALYLCASSHSGGISYGYTFGSGTRLTVV.

This chain uses TRBV15 with TRBJ1-1; no clear D gene. CDR1 is LNHNV, CDR2 YYDKDF, per germline (reference sequence). The V and J ends lost 1 base and 2 bases respectively, with 11 bases between them. The length of the CDR3 is 15 residues. The CDR3 DNA reads TGTGCCACCAGCAGAGGCGGCAGAAGCAACACTGAAGCTTTCTTT. Its protein is CATSRGGRSNTEAFF. Using reference TRBV15 and TRBJ1-1 for the parts outside the CDR3, the full variable domain is DAMVIQNPRYQVTQFGKPVTLSCSQTLNHNVMYWYQQKSSQAPKLLFHYYDKDFNNEADTPDNFQSRRPNTSFCFLDIRSPGLGDTAMYLCATSRGGRSNTEAFFGQGTRLTVV.

This clone was detected only once. V is TRBV7-9 and J is TRBJ1-3; D is uncertain. Germline V gene lookup returns CDR1 SEHNR and CDR2 FQNEAQ (reference sequence). The CDR3 is 15 residues long. Trimming shortened V by 2 bases and J by 2 bases, and 10 bases separated the two germline ends. The CDR3 sequence is CASSLLILPGNTIYF. The CDR3 DNA sequence: TGTGCCAGCAGCTTATTGATCCTCCCTGGAAACACCATATATTTT.

The V gene is TRBV19, the J gene TRBJ2-2; the D is unclear. Germline-derived CDR1 and CDR2 are LNHDA and SQIVND (reference sequence). The germline V and J ends were trimmed by 3 bases and 6 bases, with 2 bases remaining between them. CDR3 size: 11 residues. CDR3 coding DNA: TGTGCCAGTAGTATTGCCGGGGAGCTGTTTTTT. It translates to CASSIAGELFF.

The chain recombines TRBV7-9 with TRBJ1-1, with D maybe TRBD1 (6 bases). The CDR3 has 15 amino acids. The V and J ends lost 2 bases and 9 bases respectively, with 19 bases between them. The germline V gene has CDR1 SEHNR and CDR2 FQNEAQ (reference sequence). CDR3 DNA sequence: TGTGCCAGCAGCTTAATGTTTGGACAGAGTGATAAAGCTTTCTTT. Translation gives CASSLMFGQSDKAFF.